The rows below give T cell receptor beta chains drawn from one sample of a study of CD8 T cells in Susac syndrome. TCRdb itself ran the immunoSEQ multiplex PCR reads through MiXCR, one entry per CDR3 protein. The sample carries 95,000 to 150,000 distinct CDR3 sequences, roughly 95% recorded once. Sequences were obtained from CD4+ T cells from PBMCs. The receptors stem from a human donor with Susac syndrome. CDR3s include the opening cysteine and the closing phenylalanine or tryptophan. The D gene is left open where the match is weak. A row's size may be missing; if present it is once, few, many or a size class.

V,size,length,J,D,CDR3,DNA
TRBV29-1,-,19,TRBJ1-2,TRBD1,CSVGGKQGVLSRGVYGYTF,TGCAGCGTTGGGGGGAAACAGGGGGTATTAAGTCGGGGCGTCTATGGCTACACCTTC
TRBV20-1,-,13,TRBJ2-3,-,CSAGFAGTDTQYF,TGCAGTGCTGGGTTCGCGGGGACAGATACGCAGTATTTT
TRBV5-4,-,13,TRBJ2-3,TRBD1,CAGGQGNTDTQYF,TGTGCCGGCGGACAGGGAAACACAGATACGCAGTATTTT
TRBV4-1,-,16,TRBJ1-4,TRBD1,CASSQRNDRVGEKLFF,TGCGCCAGCAGCCAAAGAAACGACAGGGTTGGGGAAAAACTGTTTTTT
TRBV28,-,15,TRBJ2-1,TRBD2,CASSASGSSYNEQFF,TGTGCCAGCAGTGCTAGCGGGAGCTCCTACAATGAGCAGTTCTTC
TRBV7-8,-,16,TRBJ2-7,-,CASSLDYPILVYEQYF,TGTGCCAGCAGCCTTGATTACCCAATTCTTGTTTACGAGCAGTACTTC
TRBV7-2,-,15,TRBJ1-2,-,CASSTRAGDNYGYTF,TGTGCCAGCAGTACCCGGGCGGGGGACAACTATGGCTACACCTTC
TRBV27,-,13,TRBJ2-3,-,CASRSGVKDTQYF,TGTGCCAGCAGATCTGGGGTCAAAGATACGCAGTATTTT
TRBV5-1,-,12,TRBJ2-7,-,CASSLRKGEQYF,TGCGCCAGCAGCTTGAGGAAGGGTGAGCAGTACTTC
TRBV30,once,14,TRBJ2-1,-,CAWSLAAGGGEQFF,TGTGCCTGGAGTTTAGCGGCCGGGGGAGGTGAGCAGTTCTTC
TRBV29-1,-,12,TRBJ1-1,-,CSVGHFNTEAFF,TGCAGCGTGGGACATTTTAACACTGAAGCTTTCTTT
TRBV2,-,13,TRBJ2-1,-,CASSEDRFNEQFF,TGTGCCAGCAGTGAGGACAGATTCAATGAGCAGTTCTTC
TRBV6-5,-,14,TRBJ2-5,-,CASRVGPARETQYF,TGTGCCAGCAGGGTGGGACCGGCCCGAGAGACCCAGTACTTC
TRBV24-1,-,14,TRBJ2-5,-,CATSDPWAQETQYF,TGTGCCACCAGTGACCCCTGGGCCCAAGAGACCCAGTACTTC
TRBV12-3/TRBV12-4,-,14,TRBJ2-3,-,CASRDHRGSDTQYF,TGTGCCAGCAGAGACCACCGAGGTAGCGATACGCAGTATTTT
TRBV5-1,-,16,TRBJ2-1,TRBD1,CASPTKDRGRIIEQFF,TGCGCCAGCCCCACTAAGGACAGGGGGCGGATCATTGAGCAGTTCTTC
TRBV29-1,once,13,TRBJ2-2,-,CSVEVGNTGELFF,TGCAGCGTTGAAGTCGGGAACACCGGGGAGCTGTTTTTT
TRBV20-1,-,15,TRBJ2-7,-,CSAREIRGDSYEQYF,TGCAGTGCTAGAGAAATTCGCGGGGACTCCTACGAGCAGTACTTC
TRBV12-3/TRBV12-4,-,18,TRBJ2-1,TRBD2,CASSTGLAGLGPYNEQFF,TGTGCCAGCAGTACCGGACTAGCGGGACTAGGTCCCTACAATGAGCAGTTCTTC
TRBV9,-,16,TRBJ2-7,TRBD2,CASSVEGGLAGSEQYF,TGTGCCAGCAGCGTAGAGGGGGGACTAGCGGGAAGCGAGCAGTACTTC
TRBV1,once,16,TRBJ1-2,-,CTSSQDLMGEGDGYTF,TGCACCAGCAGCCAAGATCTTATGGGGGAAGGCGATGGCTACACCTTC
TRBV20-1,-,12,TRBJ1-2,-,CSAMGGDYGYTF,TGCAGTGCCATGGGGGGCGACTATGGCTACACCTTC
TRBV20-1,-,15,TRBJ1-5,-,CSAIQSGQSNQPQHF,TGCAGTGCTATCCAATCCGGACAGAGCAATCAGCCCCAGCATTTT
TRBV30,-,13,TRBJ2-1,-,CAWSPRRSGEQFF,TGTGCCTGGAGTCCCCGGAGGAGCGGAGAGCAGTTCTTC
TRBV4-2,-,17,TRBJ2-1,TRBD2,CASSQDAGRAVYNEQFF,TGTGCCAGCAGCCAAGATGCCGGGAGGGCGGTCTACAATGAGCAGTTCTTC
TRBV29-1,-,16,TRBJ1-2,-,CSVEDRGGGSNYGYTF,TGCAGCGTTGAAGATCGGGGGGGAGGTTCGAACTATGGCTACACCTTC
TRBV14,-,15,TRBJ2-2,-,CASSHGQGIGGELFF,TGTGCCAGCAGCCACGGGCAGGGAATAGGCGGGGAGCTGTTTTTT
TRBV27,-,11,TRBJ2-1,-,CASSSRIGQFF,TGTGCCAGCAGCTCCAGGATAGGGCAGTTCTTC
TRBV30,-,12,TRBJ2-1,TRBD2,CAWNLAGVEQFF,TGTGCCTGGAATCTAGCGGGAGTTGAGCAGTTCTTC
TRBV29-1,-,12,TRBJ1-5,-,CSAQVSNQPQHF,TGCAGCGCACAGGTTAGCAATCAGCCCCAGCATTTT
TRBV20-1,-,13,TRBJ1-4,-,CSATAATNEKLFF,TGCAGTGCGACCGCTGCAACTAATGAAAAACTGTTTTTT